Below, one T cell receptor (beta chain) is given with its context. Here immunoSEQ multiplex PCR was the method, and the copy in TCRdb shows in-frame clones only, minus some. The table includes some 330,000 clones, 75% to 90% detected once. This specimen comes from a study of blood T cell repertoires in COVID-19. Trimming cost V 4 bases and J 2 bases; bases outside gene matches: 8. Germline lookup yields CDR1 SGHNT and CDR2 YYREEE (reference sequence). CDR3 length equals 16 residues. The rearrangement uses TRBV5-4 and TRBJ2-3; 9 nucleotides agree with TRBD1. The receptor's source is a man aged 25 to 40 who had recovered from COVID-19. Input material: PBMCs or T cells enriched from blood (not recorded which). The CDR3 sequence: CASSGKDRGNTDTQYF. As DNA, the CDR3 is TGTGCCAGCAGCGGAAAGGACAGGGGTAACACAGATACGCAGTATTTT.